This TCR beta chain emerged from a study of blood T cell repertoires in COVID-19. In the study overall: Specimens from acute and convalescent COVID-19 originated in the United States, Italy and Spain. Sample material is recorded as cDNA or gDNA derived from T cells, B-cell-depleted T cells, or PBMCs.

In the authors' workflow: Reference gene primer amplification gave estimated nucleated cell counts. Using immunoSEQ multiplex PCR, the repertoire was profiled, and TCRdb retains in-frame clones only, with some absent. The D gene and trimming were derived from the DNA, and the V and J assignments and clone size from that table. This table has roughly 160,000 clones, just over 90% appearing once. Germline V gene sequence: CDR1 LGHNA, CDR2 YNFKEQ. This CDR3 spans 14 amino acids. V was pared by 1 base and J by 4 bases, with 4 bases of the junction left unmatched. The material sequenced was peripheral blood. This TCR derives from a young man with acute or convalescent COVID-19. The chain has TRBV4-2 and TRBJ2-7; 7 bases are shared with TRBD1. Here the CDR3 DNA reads TGTGCCAGCAGCCAAGTTACAGGGGCTTACGAGCAGTACTTC. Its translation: CASSQVTGAYEQYF.